Listed here are 7 T cell receptor beta chains from one sample, sequenced in a study of blood T cell repertoires in COVID-19. Clones were read by immunoSEQ multiplex PCR, and TCRdb kept only the in-frame ones, dropping some. The table has some 250,000 clones, about four fifths seen once. The sequencing sample was made of peripheral blood. All receptors come from a woman at least 80 years old with acute or convalescent COVID-19.

This clone was picked up a small number of times. This chain links TRBV19 with TRBJ1-2, with a possible D match to TRBD1 (5 bases). This CDR3 region has 15 residues. Trimming pared 7 bases from V and 4 bases from J, leaving 19 bases between. Germline V CDR1 and CDR2: LNHDA, SQIVND (reference sequence). The CDR3: CASTHGHFGGYGYTF. CDR3 in DNA: TGTGCCAGTACCCACGGACATTTCGGGGGCTATGGCTACACCTTC. Supplemented by reference TRBV19 and TRBJ1-2, the full variable domain reads DGGITQSPKYLFRKEGQNVTLSCEQNLNHDAMYWYRQDPGQGLRLIYYSQIVNDFQKGDIAEGYSVSREKKESFPLTVTSAQKNPTAFYLCASTHGHFGGYGYTFGSGTRLTVV.

The chain couples TRBV11-3 to TRBJ2-1, with 9 bases lining up with TRBD2. Per the germline V gene, CDR1 is SGHNT and CDR2 is YENEEA. The CDR3 loop spans 14 amino acids. Trimming took 5 bases from V and 4 from J; bases not matched to a gene: 3. The CDR3 DNA reads as TGTGCCAGCAGCGCGGGGGGGGTTTACAATGAGCAGTTCTTC. As protein: CASSAGGVYNEQFF.

V and J are TRBV7-9 and TRBJ2-2, with a possible D match to TRBD1 (5 bases). This CDR3 has 15 amino acids. The germline V gene has CDR1 SEHNR and CDR2 FQNEAQ (reference sequence). The germline V and J ends were trimmed by 4 bases and 5 bases, with 14 bases remaining between them. The DNA of the CDR3 is TGTGCCAGCAGCTCAGATCAGGGTGGAACCGGGGAGCTGTTTTTT. Its protein is CASSSDQGGTGELFF.

The chain has TRBV3-1 (or the pseudogene TRBV3-2) and TRBJ1-1; possibly TRBD1 for D (6 bases). Germline V CDR1 and CDR2: LGHDT, YNNKEL (reference sequence). CDR3 length equals 15 residues. The V and J ends lost 0 bases and 7 bases respectively, with 15 bases between them. The CDR3 coding sequence is TGTGCCAGCAGCCAAGACAGGGGAGGGCGAGGTGAAGCTTTCTTT. It specifies CASSQDRGGRGEAFF.

V is TRBV11-3 and J is TRBJ2-7, with D possibly TRBD1 on 6 matching bases. CDR1 and CDR2 from the germline V gene are SGHNT and YENEEA. V lost 4 bases, J lost 6 bases, and 16 bases lay in between. The CDR3 runs to 14 residues. The CDR3: CASSSAVGGAEQYF. The CDR3 coding sequence is TGTGCCAGCAGCTCAGCGGTAGGGGGAGCCGAGCAGTACTTC. Variable domain in full (rest from reference TRBV11-3 and TRBJ2-7): EAGVVQSPRYKIIEKKQPVAFWCNPISGHNTLYWYLQNLGQGPELLIRYENEEAVDDSQLPKDRFSAERLKGVDSTLKIQPAELGDSAVYLCASSSAVGGAEQYFGPGTRLTVT.

This chain links TRBV9 with TRBJ1-6; the D gene is possibly TRBD1 (5 bases). CDR3 length equals 16 residues. Germline V CDR1 and CDR2: SGDLS, YYNGEE. V lost 4 bases to trimming and J lost 0 bases, with 11 bases between them. The CDR3 is CASSLRQSSYNSPLHF. Written as DNA, the CDR3 is TGTGCCAGCAGCCTCCGACAGAGCTCCTATAATTCACCCCTCCACTTT.

The CDR3 loop reads CASARDLNEKLFF. The CDR3 coding sequence is TGTGCCAGCGCCAGGGATCTTAATGAAAAACTGTTTTTT. V usage is TRBV7-6 and J usage is TRBJ1-4; D may be TRBD1 (5 bases). Germline V gene sequence: CDR1 SGHVS, CDR2 FNYEAQ. The CDR3 covers 13 residues. Trimming removed 8 bases from V and 4 bases from J, with 11 bases in between. Full variable domain (outside the CDR3, taken from reference TRBV7-6 and TRBJ1-4): GAGVSQSPRYKVTKRGQDVALRCDPISGHVSLYWYRQALGQGPEFLTYFNYEAQQDKSGLPNDRFSAERPEGSISTLTIQRTEQRDSAMYRCASARDLNEKLFFGSGTQLSVL.